This entry concerns a single T cell receptor beta chain. Its antigen is still unknown. Using approximately 200 ng DNA, tens of thousands of T cell genomes, the sorted-subset replicate PCRs were run. Only in-frame clones appear in the TCRdb table, and some are missing; sequencing was by immunoSEQ multiplex PCR. Here the sample spans about 2.1 million clones, 85% to 95% being singletons. The naive CD8 population came from CD45RO-negative cells selected for CCR7, without terminally differentiated effector memory CD45RA+ cells. The data stem from a study of shared clonotypes between healthy human individuals. Deletions cut 2 bases from V and 6 bases from J, with 8 bases between. The CDR3 covers 13 residues. Germline assignment: CDR1 MNHEY and CDR2 SVGAGI. Study observations and caveats: Larger estimated richness was generally recorded for naive subsets relative to memory subsets.

Material: naive CD8+ T cells from PBMCs. The TCR sequence derives from a young man in good health. Some clones in this sample may be carry-over from other donors' samples. The V and J genes are TRBV6-5 and TRBJ2-1, with D unclear. The CDR3 here is CASSYGRTNEQFF. CDR3 DNA sequence: TGTGCCAGCAGTTACGGCAGAACCAATGAGCAGTTCTTC.